Presented here are 11 T cell receptor beta chains from one specimen sequenced in a study of relationships among human T cell subsets. Semiquantitative ARM-PCR amplified T cell receptor alpha and beta CDR3 regions from mRNA. ARM-PCR used tagged nested gene-specific primers, then communal superprimers for exponential amplification. Each CDR3 protein is one row after TCRdb ran MiXCR on the multiplex PCR reads. Among roughly 2,400 distinct CDR3 sequences, about 38% were seen once, and the ten largest hold 45%. Sequenced input: activated T cells sorted from blood. Sample subset: CD45RA-RO-CD69+ activated T cells. The receptor source for this set is a man aged 35-49 years in good health.

V and J are TRBV11-2 and TRBJ2-1, with 16 bases identical to TRBD2. The V gene end was trimmed by 5 bases and the J gene end by 12 bases; junction bases not matched to a gene: 7. The CDR3 sequence is 15 residues long. Germline V CDR1 and CDR2: SGHAT, FQNNGV. The CDR3: CASSKGLAGGPGQFF. DNA of the CDR3: TGTGCCAGCAGCAAGGGACTAGCGGGAGGGCCAGGGCAGTTCTTC.

The genes are TRBV4-1 and TRBJ2-1; 12 bases align to TRBD1. Trimming cost V 3 bases and J 7 bases; bases outside gene matches: 4. Germline V gene lookup returns CDR1 MGHRA and CDR2 YSYEKL. The CDR3 is 15 amino acids. CDR3 nucleotide sequence: TGCGCCAGCAGCCAGGGACAGGGGGCAACAAATGAGCAGTTCTTC. The encoded protein is CASSQGQGATNEQFF.

The rearrangement uses TRBV30 and TRBJ1-5, with D unclear. Per germline, CDR1 GTSNPN and CDR2 SVGIG (reference sequence). Trimming took off 5 bases at V and 3 bases at J, with 17 bases between the two ends. The CDR3 contains 15 residues. The CDR3 nucleotides read TGTGCCTGGGACCCTGGACCGCATTCCAATCAGCCCCAGCATTTT. This codes for CAWDPGPHSNQPQHF.

This clonotype was detected only a few times. This rearrangement joins TRBV6-6 to TRBJ2-6; no firm D call. Germline-derived CDR1 and CDR2 are MNHNY and SVGAGI (reference sequence). The CDR3 loop spans 12 amino acids. The V gene lost 6 bases and the J gene lost 9 bases, with 9 bases spanning the gap. The CDR3 DNA reads as TGTGCCAGCAGCTCAACGATCAACGTCCTGACTTTC. Translated, it gives CASSSTINVLTF.

This chain links TRBV29-1 with TRBJ2-3; no clear D. This CDR3 contains 12 residues. Germline CDR1 SQVTM, CDR2 ANQGSEA. V was shortened by 4 bases and J by 0 bases, with 5 bases between the two germline ends. This CDR3 is CSVAMSTDTQYF. Here the CDR3 DNA reads TGCAGCGTTGCTATGAGCACAGATACGCAGTATTTT.

The chain carries TRBV5-1 and TRBJ2-5, with D possibly matching TRBD2 (5 bases). V was pared by 0 bases and J by 5 bases, with 14 bases between. This CDR3 is 15 amino acids long. Germline CDR1 is SGHRS and CDR2 is YFSETQ. CDR3 in DNA: TGCGCCAGCAGCTTGGTTCCAGGCTCGGGGGAGACCCAGTACTTC. This gives the protein CASSLVPGSGETQYF.

The rearrangement joins TRBV27 to TRBJ2-7; D might be TRBD1 (6 bases). The CDR3 sequence is 13 residues long. Germline CDR1 MNHEY, CDR2 SMNVEV (reference sequence). V gave up 9 bases and J gave up 7 bases, with 19 bases separating them. DNA for the CDR3: TGTGCCAGTAGACCCGCAGGGGCCGGAGAGCAGTACTTC. This translates into CASRPAGAGEQYF.

V and J are TRBV29-1 and TRBJ2-7, with D possibly being TRBD1 (5 bases). Germline CDR1 is SQVTM and CDR2 is ANQGSEA. Deletions cut 0 bases from V and 4 bases from J, with 13 bases between. The CDR3 is made up of 14 amino acids. The CDR3 protein is CSVEEFEGAYEQYF. CDR3 sequence (DNA): TGCAGCGTTGAAGAATTCGAAGGGGCTTACGAGCAGTACTTC.

In its sample, this clonotype was seen a few times. The DNA is left out, because the CDR3 cannot be placed on it with certainty; the CDR3 is given as TCRdb lists it. The rearrangement uses TRBV6-6 and TRBJ1-4; the table's D call, TRBD1, has no DNA check behind it. Ends included, the CDR3 has 15 residues. Germline V gives CDR1 MNHNY, CDR2 SVGAGI (reference sequence). The CDR3 protein is CASLGLTGGMKNCFF.

This clonotype was seen a few times. This sequence joins TRBV7-8 and TRBJ2-4; TRBD1 aligns across 7 bases. The germline CDR1 and CDR2 sequences are SGHVS and FQNEAQ. This CDR3 spans 14 amino acids. The ends lost 5 bases at V and 5 bases at J; junction bases unmatched: 6. CDR3 region: CASSTWTGENIQYF. The CDR3 DNA is TGTGCCAGCAGCACGTGGACAGGCGAAAACATTCAGTACTTC. Complete variable domain (other parts from reference TRBV7-8 and TRBJ2-4): GAGVSQSPRYKVAKRGQDVALRCDPISGHVSLFWYQQALGQGPEFLTYFQNEAQLDKSGLPSDRFFAERPEGSVSTLKIQRTQQEDSAVYLCASSTWTGENIQYFGAGTRLSVL.

The gene calls are TRBV11-2 and TRBJ2-7; D not certain. Trimming shortened V by 1 base and J by 2 bases, and 9 bases separated the two germline ends. The CDR3 spans 14 residues. CDR1 SGHAT and CDR2 FQNNGV come from the germline V gene. The CDR3 spells CASSLVQRAYEQYF. As DNA, the CDR3 is TGTGCCAGCAGCTTAGTACAGAGAGCCTACGAGCAGTACTTC. The full variable domain, rest sourced from reference TRBV11-2 and TRBJ2-7, is EAGVAQSPRYKIIEKRQSVAFWCNPISGHATLYWYQQILGQGPKLLIQFQNNGVVDDSQLPKDRFSAERLKGVDSTLKIQPAKLEDSAVYLCASSLVQRAYEQYFGPGTRLTVT.